This TCR beta chain was observed in a study of blood T cell repertoires in COVID-19. The protocol was immunoSEQ multiplex PCR, while the TCRdb copy is restricted to in-frame clones and leaves out a portion. The sample consists of over 150,000 clones, around nine tenths of them appearing once. CDR1 is LNHNV and CDR2 is YYDKDF in the germline V gene (reference sequence). The CDR3 extends over 13 amino acids. The ends lost 5 bases at V and 2 bases at J; junction bases unmatched: 3. The rearrangement links TRBV15 to TRBJ2-7; 7 bases agree with TRBD1. The sequence derives from a man between 40 and 49 years old with active or convalescent COVID-19. The sample consisted of peripheral blood. CDR3 loop: CATSGQGAYEQYF. CDR3 nucleotides: TGTGCCACCAGCGGTCAGGGGGCCTACGAGCAGTACTTC.